This TCR beta chain was recorded in a study of blood T cells in healthy people across ages. Collection of about 9.4 milliliters of peripheral blood was performed for each donor. Samples each had at least 5.5 micrograms of total RNA extracted. This clonotype has more than one count but fewer than ten. Primed by a sample-barcoded 5' primer and a J-beta primer mix, a second PCR proceeded for 7 to 11 cycles. One entry per CDR3 protein, called by TCRdb with MiXCR from the 5' RACE reads. The sample lists around 1.1 million distinct CDR3 sequences; about two fifths were seen once. V lost 4 bases and J lost 3; bases outside the gene matches: 6. CDR1 SGHRS and CDR2 YFSETQ come from the germline V gene. This CDR3 is built from 15 residues.

Source material: blood. This chain links TRBV5-1 with TRBJ1-4; 7 nucleotides line up with TRBD1. The clonotype comes from a man aged 18 to 29 in good health. The CDR3, as DNA: TGCGCCAGCAGCCTAGACAGGGTATCTAATGAAAAACTGTTTTTT. Protein: CASSLDRVSNEKLFF.